This paragraph covers one T cell receptor beta chain sequence. The antigen remains unidentified. The data stem from a study of cytomegalovirus exposure and HLA in healthy donors. Regarding the study as a whole: In a later analysis, donors in an Asian-associated ancestry cluster reportedly had fewer N-insertions in productive TCRs than the cohort mean. Because they were indistinguishable, some V segments, including TRBV6-2 and TRBV6-3, were excluded.

The CDR3 has 14 residues. Trimming removed 6 bases from V and 8 bases from J; junction bases left unmatched: 11. CDR1 is MNHNY and CDR2 is SVGAGI in the germline V gene (reference sequence). The PCR was carried out with 60 Vbeta primers and 13 Jbeta primers. Sequenced by immunoSEQ multiplex PCR; TCRdb stores in-frame clones only, minus some. The sample consists of 130,000 to 150,000 clones, around 79% of them appearing once. This sequence originates from a woman aged 40 to 50 in good health and CMV-seropositive. The chain links TRBV6-6 to TRBJ1-2, with 8 bases matching TRBD1. The sample taken for sequencing was PBMCs. The CDR3 nucleotides are TGTGCCAGCAGCCCCGAATGGACAGGGCAAGGCTACACCTTC. This codes for CASSPEWTGQGYTF.